The T cell receptor beta chain under discussion was sequenced for a study of graft-versus-host responses after intestinal transplantation. About the research overall: Multivisceral, liver-intestinal, or isolated intestinal transplants were given to recipients. Each recipient received anti-thymocyte globulin induction, then tacrolimus and steroids for about 3 years. General observations from the study: Marrow from the recipient contained GvH clones, some of which had appeared first in ileum or blood.

Only in-frame clones appear in the TCRdb table, and some are missing; sequencing was by immunoSEQ multiplex PCR. Here the sample spans roughly 64,000 clones, over 90% being singletons. In this sample, this clone turned up once. Its antigen remains unidentified. A read error may produce the germline difference seen at one junction end. The sample was unstimulated CD8+ T cells sorted from spleen or lymph node cells, taken before transplant. This TCR derives from a human donor who was the organ donor for an intestinal transplant.

CDR3 sequence (DNA): TGTGCCGGCAGCCCCGGGGGAAGCGGGAGCCCCCATGAGCAGTTCTTC. Its translation: CAGSPGGSGSPHEQFF. The chain links TRBV9 to TRBJ2-1; 8 bases agree with TRBD2. Germline V gene lookup returns CDR1 SGDLS and CDR2 YYNGEE. This CDR3 is 16 amino acids long.